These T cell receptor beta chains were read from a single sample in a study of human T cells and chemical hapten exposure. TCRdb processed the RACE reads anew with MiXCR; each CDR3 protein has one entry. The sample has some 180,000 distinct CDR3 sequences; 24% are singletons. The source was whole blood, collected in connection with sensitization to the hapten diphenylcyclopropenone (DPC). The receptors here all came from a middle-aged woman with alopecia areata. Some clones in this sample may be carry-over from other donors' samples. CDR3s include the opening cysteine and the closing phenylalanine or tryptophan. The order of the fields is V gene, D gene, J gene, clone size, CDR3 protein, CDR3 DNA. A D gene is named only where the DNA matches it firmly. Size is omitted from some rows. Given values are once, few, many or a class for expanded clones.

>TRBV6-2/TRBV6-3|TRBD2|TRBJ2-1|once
CASSYSYGGRLAGGSFYDEQFF
TGTGCCAGCAGTTACTCGTACGGGGGCCGGCTAGCGGGAGGCTCTTTTTACGATGAGCAGTTCTTC
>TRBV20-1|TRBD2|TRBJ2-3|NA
CSAGTSGGTDTQYF
TGCAGTGCTGGGACTAGCGGCGGCACAGATACGCAGTATTTT
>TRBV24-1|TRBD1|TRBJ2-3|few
CAASQGAETQYF
TGTGCCGCATCTCAGGGGGCCGAAACGCAGTATTTT
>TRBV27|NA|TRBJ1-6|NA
CASSLGGRGYNSPLHF
TGTGCCAGCAGTTTGGGGGGGAGAGGCTATAATTCACCCCTCCACTTT
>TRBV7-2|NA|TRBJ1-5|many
CASSLDGNQPQHF
TGTGCCAGCAGCTTAGATGGCAATCAGCCCCAGCATTTT
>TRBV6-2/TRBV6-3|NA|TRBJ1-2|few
CASRGDPYGYTF
TGTGCCAGCCGCGGGGATCCCTATGGCTACACCTTC
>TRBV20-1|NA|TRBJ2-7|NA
CSARGTRGTATYEQYF
TGCAGTGCTAGAGGGACTAGGGGGACGGCGACCTACGAGCAGTACTTC
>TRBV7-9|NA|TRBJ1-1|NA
CASSSNRQAEAFF
TGTGCCAGCAGCTCGAATAGACAGGCTGAAGCTTTCTTT
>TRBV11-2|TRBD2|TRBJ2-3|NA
CASSFLTSGLSTDTQYF
TGTGCCAGCAGCTTCCTGACTAGCGGGCTTAGCACAGATACGCAGTATTTT
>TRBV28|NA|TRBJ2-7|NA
CASSLSTGPPPHEQYF
TGTGCCAGCAGTTTATCGACAGGTCCCCCCCCCCACGAGCAGTACTTC
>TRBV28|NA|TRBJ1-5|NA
CASRRAAYSNQPQHF
TGTGCCAGCCGTCGGGCAGCTTATAGCAATCAGCCCCAGCATTTT
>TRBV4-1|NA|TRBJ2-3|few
CASSQKGDQRGLTDTQYF
TGCGCCAGCAGCCAAAAGGGGGACCAGCGGGGACTCACAGATACGCAGTATTTT
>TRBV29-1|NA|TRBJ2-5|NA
CSAGGEETQYF
TGCAGCGCCGGCGGGGAGGAGACCCAGTACTTC
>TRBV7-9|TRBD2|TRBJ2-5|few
CASSLAGGAQRQETQYF
TGTGCCAGCAGCCTTGCGGGGGGCGCGCAGAGACAAGAGACCCAGTACTTC
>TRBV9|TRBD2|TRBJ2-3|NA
CASSVGLAGRTDTQYF
TGTGCCAGCAGCGTGGGCCTAGCGGGCCGCACAGATACGCAGTATTTT
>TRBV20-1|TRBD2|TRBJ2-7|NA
CSARDVFTSASSYEQYF
TGCAGTGCTAGAGACGTCTTCACTAGCGCTAGCTCCTACGAGCAGTACTTC
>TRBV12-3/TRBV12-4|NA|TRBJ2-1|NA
CASSSPPNEQFF
TGTGCCAGCAGTTCCCCCCCCAATGAGCAGTTCTTC
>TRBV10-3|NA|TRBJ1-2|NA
CAISGAKGSDGYTF
TGTGCCATCAGTGGGGCGAAGGGTTCCGACGGCTACACCTTC
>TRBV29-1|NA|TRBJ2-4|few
CSVEEGENIQYF
TGCAGCGTTGAAGAGGGGGAAAACATTCAGTACTTC
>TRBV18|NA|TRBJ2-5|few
CASSPPGVGETQYF
TGTGCCAGCTCACCTCCAGGGGTAGGTGAGACCCAGTACTTC
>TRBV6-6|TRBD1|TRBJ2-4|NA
CASSYGQGESGQYF
TGTGCCAGCAGTTACGGACAGGGGGAAAGCGGTCAGTACTTC
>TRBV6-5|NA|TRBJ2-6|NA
CASSGGIGRSGANVLTF
TGTGCCAGCAGCGGCGGCATCGGTAGGTCTGGGGCCAACGTCCTGACTTTC
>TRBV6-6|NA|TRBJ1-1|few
CASSYGHNNENTEAFF
TGTGCCAGCAGTTACGGACACAATAATGAGAACACTGAAGCTTTCTTT
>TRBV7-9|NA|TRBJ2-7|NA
CASSLVQYEQYF
TGTGCCAGCAGCTTAGTACAGTACGAGCAGTACTTC
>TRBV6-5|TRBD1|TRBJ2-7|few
CASSYIQGAEQYF
TGTGCCAGCAGTTACATTCAGGGGGCCGAGCAGTACTTC
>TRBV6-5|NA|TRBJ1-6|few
CASSYSRQGNGPLHF
TGTGCCAGCAGTTACTCACGGCAGGGAAACGGACCCCTCCACTTT
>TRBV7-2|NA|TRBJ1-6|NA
CASSLGGGYNSPLHF
TGTGCCAGCAGCTTAGGGGGGGGGTATAATTCACCCCTCCACTTT
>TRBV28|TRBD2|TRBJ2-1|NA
CASKGGVAGGRSEQFF
TGTGCCAGCAAGGGAGGGGTGGCGGGAGGGCGAAGTGAGCAGTTCTTC
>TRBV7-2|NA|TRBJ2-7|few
CASSFLFTSSYEQYF
TGTGCCAGCAGCTTCCTCTTCACATCTTCCTACGAGCAGTACTTC
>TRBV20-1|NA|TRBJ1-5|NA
CSARVWGVGNQPQHF
TGCAGTGCTAGAGTCTGGGGGGTAGGCAATCAGCCCCAGCATTTT
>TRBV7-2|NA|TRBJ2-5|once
CASTPKRGHQETQYF
TGTGCCAGCACACCGAAACGGGGACACCAAGAGACCCAGTACTTC
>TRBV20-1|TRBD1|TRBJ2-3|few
CSAKGDRGLTDTQYF
TGCAGTGCTAAAGGAGACAGGGGGCTTACAGATACGCAGTATTTT
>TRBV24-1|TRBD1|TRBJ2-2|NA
CATSDPRQGDTGELFF
TGTGCCACCAGTGATCCCCGGCAGGGGGACACCGGGGAGCTGTTTTTT
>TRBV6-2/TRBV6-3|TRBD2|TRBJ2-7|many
CASSPLLTSGRAFSSYEQYF
TGTGCCAGCAGTCCCCTCCTCACTAGCGGGAGGGCCTTCAGCTCCTACGAGCAGTACTTC
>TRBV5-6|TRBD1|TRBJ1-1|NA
CASSSTGSEWAFF
TGTGCCAGCAGCTCGACAGGGTCCGAGTGGGCTTTCTTT